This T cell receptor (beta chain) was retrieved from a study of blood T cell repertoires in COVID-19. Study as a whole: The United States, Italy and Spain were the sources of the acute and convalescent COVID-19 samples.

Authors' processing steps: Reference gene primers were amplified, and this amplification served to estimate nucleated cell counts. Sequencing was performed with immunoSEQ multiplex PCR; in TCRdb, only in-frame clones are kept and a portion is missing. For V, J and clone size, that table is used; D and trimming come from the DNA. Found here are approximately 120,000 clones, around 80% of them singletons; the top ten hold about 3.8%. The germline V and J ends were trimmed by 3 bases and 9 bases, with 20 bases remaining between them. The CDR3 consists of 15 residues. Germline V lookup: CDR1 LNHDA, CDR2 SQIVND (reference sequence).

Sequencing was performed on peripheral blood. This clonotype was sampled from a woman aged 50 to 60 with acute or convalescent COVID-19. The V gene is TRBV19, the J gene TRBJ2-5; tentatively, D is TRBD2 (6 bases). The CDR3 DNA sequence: TGTGCCAGTAGTATCTCTTTGACTAGTAAAAGCTCCCAGTACTTC. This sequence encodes CASSISLTSKSSQYF.